This T cell receptor beta chain derives from a study of CD8 T cells in Susac syndrome. In contrast to the negatively isolated CD8+ and CD4+ T cells, TEMRA cells were FACS-enriched. Reverse transcription used about 0.45 to 1 ug RNA and random hexamers. Each CDR3 protein gets one entry after TCRdb re-called the immunoSEQ multiplex PCR reads with MiXCR. The sample carries 100,000 to 150,000 distinct CDR3 sequences, 90% to 95% recorded once. CDR3 length: 14 amino acids. Germline V lookup: CDR1 SNHLY, CDR2 FYNNEI. V lost 1 base and J lost 8; bases outside the gene matches: 7. This clonotype was detected only once.

This chain joins TRBV2 and TRBJ1-2, with TRBD1 matching 7 bases. The sequenced sample was CD4+ T cells from PBMCs. This TCR derives from a human donor in good health. The DNA of the CDR3 is TGTGCCAGCAGTGAAGGACATCAGGGGGTAGGCTACACCTTC. Translation gives CASSEGHQGVGYTF.